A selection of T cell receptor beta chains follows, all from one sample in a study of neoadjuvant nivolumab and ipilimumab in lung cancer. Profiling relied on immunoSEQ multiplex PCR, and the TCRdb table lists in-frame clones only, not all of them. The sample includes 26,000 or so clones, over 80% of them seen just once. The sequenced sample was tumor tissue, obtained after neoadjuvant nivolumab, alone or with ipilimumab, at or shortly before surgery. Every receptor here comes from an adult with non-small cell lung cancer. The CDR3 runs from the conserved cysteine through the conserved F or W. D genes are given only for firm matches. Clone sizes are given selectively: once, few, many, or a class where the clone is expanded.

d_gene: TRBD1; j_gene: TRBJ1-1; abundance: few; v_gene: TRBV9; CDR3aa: CASSDQTGLVEAFF; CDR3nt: TGTGCCAGCAGCGATCAGACAGGGCTGGTTGAAGCTTTCTTT
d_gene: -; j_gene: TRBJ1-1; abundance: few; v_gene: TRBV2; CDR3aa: CASSEGTEAFF; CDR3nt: TGTGCCAGCAGTGAGGGTACTGAAGCTTTCTTT
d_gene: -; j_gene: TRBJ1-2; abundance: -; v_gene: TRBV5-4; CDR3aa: CASSKDSFYGYTF; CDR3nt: TGTGCCAGCAGCAAGGACAGTTTTTATGGCTACACCTTC
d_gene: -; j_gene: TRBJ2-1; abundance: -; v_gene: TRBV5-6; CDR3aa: CASSLGTGIQFF; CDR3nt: TGTGCCAGCAGCTTGGGGACGGGGATTCAGTTCTTC
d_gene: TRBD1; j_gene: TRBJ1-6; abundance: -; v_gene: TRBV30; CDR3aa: CAWRTRGRSPLHF; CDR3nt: TGTGCCTGGAGGACCAGGGGGCGATCACCCCTCCACTTT
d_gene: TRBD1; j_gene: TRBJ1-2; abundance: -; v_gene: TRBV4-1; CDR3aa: CASSESRDRDRYTF; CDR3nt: TGCGCCAGCAGCGAATCACGGGACAGGGATCGGTACACCTTC
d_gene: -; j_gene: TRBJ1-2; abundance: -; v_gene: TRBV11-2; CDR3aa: CASSWLGRVGGGYTF; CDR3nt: TGTGCCAGCAGCTGGCTAGGTCGGGTTGGCGGAGGCTACACCTTC
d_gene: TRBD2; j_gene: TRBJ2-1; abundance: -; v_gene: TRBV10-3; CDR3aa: CAIRGTSGRSYNEQFF; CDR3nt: TGTGCCATCAGAGGGACTAGCGGGAGGTCGTACAATGAGCAGTTCTTC
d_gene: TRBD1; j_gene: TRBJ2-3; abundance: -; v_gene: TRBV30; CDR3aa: CAWSVGQGNTDTQYF; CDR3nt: TGTGCCTGGAGTGTCGGACAGGGAAACACAGATACGCAGTATTTT
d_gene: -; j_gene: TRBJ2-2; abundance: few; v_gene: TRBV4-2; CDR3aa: CASSQGSWDKNTGELFF; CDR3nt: TGTGCCAGCAGCCAAGGATCCTGGGACAAGAACACCGGGGAGCTGTTTTTT
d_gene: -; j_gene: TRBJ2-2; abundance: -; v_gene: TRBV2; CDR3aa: CASSVGTFYTGELFF; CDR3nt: TGTGCCAGCAGTGTCGGGACATTTTACACCGGGGAGCTGTTTTTT
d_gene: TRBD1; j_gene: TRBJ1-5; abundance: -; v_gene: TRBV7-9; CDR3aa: CASSPDRGDQPQHF; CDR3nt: TGTGCCAGCAGCCCCGACAGGGGCGATCAGCCCCAGCATTTT
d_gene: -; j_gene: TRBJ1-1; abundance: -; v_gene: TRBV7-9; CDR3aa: CAGRTVMNTEAFF; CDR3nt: TGTGCCGGCAGGACAGTAATGAACACTGAAGCTTTCTTT
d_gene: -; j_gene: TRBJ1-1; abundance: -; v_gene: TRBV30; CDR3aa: CAWSEIGWDTEAFF; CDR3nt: TGTGCCTGGAGTGAGATAGGGTGGGACACTGAAGCTTTCTTT
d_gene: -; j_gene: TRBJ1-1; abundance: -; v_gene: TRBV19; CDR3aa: CASSFTGIPEAFF; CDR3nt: TGTGCCAGTAGTTTTACAGGGATTCCTGAAGCTTTCTTT
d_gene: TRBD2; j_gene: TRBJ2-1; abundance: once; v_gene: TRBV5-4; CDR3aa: CASSFDLAGGHEQFF; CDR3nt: TGTGCCAGCAGCTTCGACCTAGCGGGGGGCCATGAGCAGTTCTTC
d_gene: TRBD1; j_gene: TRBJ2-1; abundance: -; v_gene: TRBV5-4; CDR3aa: CASSRDRGTYNEQFF; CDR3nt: TGTGCCAGCAGCCGGGACAGGGGCACCTACAATGAGCAGTTCTTC
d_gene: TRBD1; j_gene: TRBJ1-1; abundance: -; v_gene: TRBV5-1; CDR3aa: CASSHGTGGTEAFF; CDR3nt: TGCGCCAGCAGCCACGGGACAGGGGGCACTGAAGCTTTCTTT
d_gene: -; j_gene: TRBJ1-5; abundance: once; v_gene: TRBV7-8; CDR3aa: CASTTNRNQPQHF; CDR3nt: TGTGCCAGCACCACTAATCGGAATCAGCCCCAGCATTTT
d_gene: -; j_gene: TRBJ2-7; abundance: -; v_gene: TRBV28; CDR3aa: CASRERISYEQYF; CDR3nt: TGTGCCAGCAGAGAGCGGATTTCCTACGAGCAGTACTTC
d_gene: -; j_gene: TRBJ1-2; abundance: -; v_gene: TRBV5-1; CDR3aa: CASSPELTVHGYTF; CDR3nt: TGCGCCAGCAGCCCAGAGCTCACAGTGCATGGCTACACCTTC
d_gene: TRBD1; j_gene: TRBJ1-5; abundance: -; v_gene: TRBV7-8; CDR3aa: CASSLEEGQGAHQPQHF; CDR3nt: TGTGCCAGCAGCTTAGAGGAGGGACAGGGGGCGCATCAGCCCCAGCATTTT
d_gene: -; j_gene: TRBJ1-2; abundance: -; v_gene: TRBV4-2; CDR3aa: CASSQEMSNYGYTF; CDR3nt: TGTGCCAGCAGCCAAGAAATGTCTAACTATGGCTACACCTTC
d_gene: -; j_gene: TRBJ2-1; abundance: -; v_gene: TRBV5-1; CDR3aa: CASSLDPPGRLTYNEQFF; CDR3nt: TGCGCCAGCAGCTTGGATCCTCCGGGACGCTTAACCTACAATGAGCAGTTCTTC
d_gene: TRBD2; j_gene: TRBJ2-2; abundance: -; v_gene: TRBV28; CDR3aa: CASSRGLAGGENTGELFF; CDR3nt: TGTGCCAGCAGCCGGGGACTAGCGGGGGGGGAGAACACCGGGGAGCTGTTTTTT
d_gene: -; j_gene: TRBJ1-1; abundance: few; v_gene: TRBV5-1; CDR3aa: CASRGQEQMNTEAFF; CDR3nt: TGCGCCAGCAGGGGTCAGGAACAGATGAACACTGAAGCTTTCTTT
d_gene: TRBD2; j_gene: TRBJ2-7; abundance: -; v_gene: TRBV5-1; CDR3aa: CASSLVETSEEYF; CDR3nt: TGCGCCAGCAGCTTGGTCGAGACTAGCGAGGAGTACTTC
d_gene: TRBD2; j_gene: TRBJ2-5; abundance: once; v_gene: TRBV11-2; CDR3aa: CASSLDPGAGGETQYF; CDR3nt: TGTGCCAGCAGCTTAGATCCTGGAGCGGGAGGTGAGACCCAGTACTTC
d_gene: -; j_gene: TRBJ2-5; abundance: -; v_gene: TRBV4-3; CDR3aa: CASSQDPGQETQYF; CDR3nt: TGCGCCAGCAGCCAAGATCCCGGGCAAGAGACCCAGTACTTC
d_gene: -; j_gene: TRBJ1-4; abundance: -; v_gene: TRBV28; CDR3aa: CASSGTATNEKLFF; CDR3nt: TGTGCCAGCAGTGGAACCGCAACTAATGAAAAACTGTTTTTT
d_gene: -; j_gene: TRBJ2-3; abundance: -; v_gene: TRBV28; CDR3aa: CASSLWSPLVVGGSTDTQYF; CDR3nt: TGTGCCAGCAGTTTATGGTCCCCCTTGGTAGTGGGGGGTAGCACAGATACGCAGTATTTT
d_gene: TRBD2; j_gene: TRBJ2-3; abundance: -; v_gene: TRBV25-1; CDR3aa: CASSEFAGGLDTQYF; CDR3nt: TGTGCCAGCAGTGAATTTGCGGGGGGCCTAGATACGCAGTATTTT
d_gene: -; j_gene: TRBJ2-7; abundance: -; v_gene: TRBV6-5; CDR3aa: CASSYGGFNPSYEQYF; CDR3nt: TGTGCCAGCAGTTACGGTGGATTCAACCCCTCCTACGAGCAGTACTTC
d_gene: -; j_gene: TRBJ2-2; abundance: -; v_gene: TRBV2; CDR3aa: CAARAGPNTGELFF; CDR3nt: TGTGCAGCACGGGCGGGGCCGAACACCGGGGAGCTGTTTTTT
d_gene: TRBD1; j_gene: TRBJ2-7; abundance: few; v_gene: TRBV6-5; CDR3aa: CASSNRDRAVEQYF; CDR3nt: TGTGCCAGCAGTAACCGGGACAGGGCGGTCGAGCAGTACTTC
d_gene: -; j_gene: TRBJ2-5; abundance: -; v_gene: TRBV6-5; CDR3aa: CASSERETQYF; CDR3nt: TGTGCCAGCAGCGAACGAGAGACCCAGTACTTC
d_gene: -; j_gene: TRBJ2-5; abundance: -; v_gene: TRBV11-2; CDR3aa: CASSFRLETQYF; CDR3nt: TGTGCCAGCAGCTTTAGGTTAGAGACCCAGTACTTC
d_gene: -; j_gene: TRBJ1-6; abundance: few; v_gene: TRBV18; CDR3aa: CASSGRTENSPLHF; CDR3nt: TGTGCCAGCTCCGGACGGACAGAGAATTCACCCCTCCACTTT
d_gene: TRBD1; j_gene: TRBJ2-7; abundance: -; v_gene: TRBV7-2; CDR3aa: CASSLAGQTFEQYF; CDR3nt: TGTGCCAGCAGCTTAGCGGGACAGACCTTCGAGCAGTACTTC
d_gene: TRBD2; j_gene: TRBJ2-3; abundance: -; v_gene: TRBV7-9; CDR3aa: CASSERLAGNSDTQYF; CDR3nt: TGTGCCAGCAGCGAGCGACTAGCGGGAAACTCAGATACGCAGTATTTT
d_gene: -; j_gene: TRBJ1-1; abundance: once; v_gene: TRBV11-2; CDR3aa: CASSLDARYTEAFF; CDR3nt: TGTGCCAGCAGCTTAGATGCGCGGTACACTGAAGCTTTCTTT
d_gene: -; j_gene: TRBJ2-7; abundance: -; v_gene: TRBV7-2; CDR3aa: CASSLRPHTYEQYF; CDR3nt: TGTGCCAGCAGCTTACGTCCCCACACCTACGAGCAGTACTTC
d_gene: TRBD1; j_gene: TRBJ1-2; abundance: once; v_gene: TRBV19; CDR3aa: CASNRQGDYGYTF; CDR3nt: TGTGCCAGTAACCGGCAGGGGGACTATGGCTACACCTTC
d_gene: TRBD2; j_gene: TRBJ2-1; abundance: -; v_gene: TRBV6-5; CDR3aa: CASSYSWEGREQFF; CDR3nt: TGTGCCAGCAGTTACTCGTGGGAGGGCCGTGAGCAGTTCTTC
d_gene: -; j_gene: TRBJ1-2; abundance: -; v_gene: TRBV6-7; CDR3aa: CASSYEEGGYTF; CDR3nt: TGTGCCAGCAGTTACGAGGAGGGTGGCTACACCTTC
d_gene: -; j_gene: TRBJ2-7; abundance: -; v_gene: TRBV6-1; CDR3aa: CASSEDTGSGPYEQYF; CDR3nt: TGTGCCAGCAGTGAGGATACAGGGAGCGGGCCCTACGAGCAGTACTTC
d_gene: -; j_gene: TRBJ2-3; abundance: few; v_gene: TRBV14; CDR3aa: CASSYRTGGTDTQYF; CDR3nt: TGTGCCAGCAGCTACCGGACGGGCGGCACAGATACGCAGTATTTT
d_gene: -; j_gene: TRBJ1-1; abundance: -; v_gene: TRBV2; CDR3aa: CASSSAWGNTEAFF; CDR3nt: TGTGCCAGCAGTAGTGCATGGGGGAACACTGAAGCTTTCTTT
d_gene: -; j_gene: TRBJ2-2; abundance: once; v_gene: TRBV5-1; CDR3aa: CASSLLQGLDGELFF; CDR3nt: TGCGCCAGCAGCTTGTTGCAGGGTCTTGACGGGGAGCTGTTTTTT
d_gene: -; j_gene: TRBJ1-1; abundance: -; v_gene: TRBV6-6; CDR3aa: CASRTADYTEAFF; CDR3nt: TGTGCCAGCAGGACAGCCGACTACACTGAAGCTTTCTTT
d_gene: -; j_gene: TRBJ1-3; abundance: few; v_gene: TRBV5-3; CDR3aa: CASTTFGTSGNTIYF; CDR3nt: TGTGCCAGCACCACCTTCGGGACCTCAGGAAACACCATATATTTT
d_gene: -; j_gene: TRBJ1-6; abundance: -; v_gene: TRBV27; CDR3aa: CASSRSLSYNSPLHF; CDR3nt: TGTGCCAGCAGTCGAAGCCTCTCCTATAATTCACCCCTCCACTTT
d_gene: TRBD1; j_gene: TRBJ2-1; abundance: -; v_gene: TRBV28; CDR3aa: CASSPTRGQGARSEQFF; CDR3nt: TGTGCCAGCAGTCCAACCCGCGGGCAGGGGGCGCGGAGTGAGCAGTTCTTC
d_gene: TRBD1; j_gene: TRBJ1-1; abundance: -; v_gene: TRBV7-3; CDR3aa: CASSPSTGGTEAFF; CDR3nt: TGTGCCAGCAGCCCGTCTACAGGGGGCACTGAAGCTTTCTTT
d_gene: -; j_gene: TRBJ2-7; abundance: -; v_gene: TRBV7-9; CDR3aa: CASSVPGHVYYEQYF; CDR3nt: TGTGCCAGCAGCGTACCGGGACACGTGTACTACGAGCAGTACTTC